The 16 T cell receptor beta chains reported below all come from one sample, sequenced in a study of T cell responses to AZD1222 COVID-19 vaccine. Repertoires were generated with immunoSEQ multiplex PCR, while TCRdb's copy carries only in-frame clones and drops some. The table includes 98,000 or so clones, about 93% detected once. Sample: peripheral blood, taken on day 0 of AZD1222 vaccination. These receptors came from an adult in good health.

The V gene is TRBV2, the J gene TRBJ1-6; D remains ambiguous. The germline V gene encodes CDR1 SNHLY and CDR2 FYNNEI. The CDR3 is 14 residues long. Trimming left V 3 bases short and J 9 bases short, with 12 bases between. The CDR3: CASSDGRGPSPLHF. The CDR3 DNA reads as TGTGCCAGCAGTGATGGGCGGGGTCCTTCACCCCTCCACTTT. Variable domain in full (rest from reference TRBV2 and TRBJ1-6): EPEVTQTPSHQVTQMGQEVILRCVPISNHLYFYWYRQILGQKVEFLVSFYNNEISEKSEIFDDQFSVERPDGSNFTLKIRSTKLEDSAMYFCASSDGRGPSPLHFGNGTRLTVT.

This sequence joins TRBV3-1 (or the pseudogene TRBV3-2) and TRBJ2-1; D gene uncertain. V was pared by 0 bases and J by 10 bases, with 7 bases between. Germline CDR1 and CDR2: LGHDT and YNNKEL (reference sequence). The CDR3 is 12 amino acids. CDR3 residues: CASSQDIGEQFF. Here the CDR3 DNA reads TGTGCCAGCAGCCAAGATATAGGGGAGCAGTTCTTC.

The V call is TRBV5-1, the J call TRBJ2-1; perhaps TRBD1 as D (5 bases). The CDR3 covers 13 residues. V was trimmed by 2 bases and J by 6 bases, leaving 9 bases between them. The germline gives CDR1 SGHRS, CDR2 YFSETQ. CDR3 loop: CASSLGVSNEQFF. The CDR3 nucleotides are TGCGCCAGCAGCTTAGGGGTTTCCAATGAGCAGTTCTTC.

In DNA form, the CDR3 reads TGCAGCGTTGGAGACAGACCGGACTATGGCTACACCTTC. As protein: CSVGDRPDYGYTF. V usage is TRBV29-1 and J usage is TRBJ1-2; perhaps TRBD1 as D (5 bases). Germline CDR1 and CDR2: SQVTM and ANQGSEA. This CDR3 is built from 13 residues. The ends were cut back, 4 bases at V and 3 bases at J, with 12 bases in the middle.

The chain couples TRBV29-1 to TRBJ1-4; 10 bases are shared with TRBD1. Germline V gene lookup returns CDR1 SQVTM and CDR2 ANQGSEA. The CDR3 sequence is 14 residues long. J gave up 4 bases and V 7 bases, and 6 bases lay outside the gene matches. DNA of the CDR3: TGCAGCGGAAAAGACAGGGGGCGTAATGAAAAACTGTTTTTT. The encoded protein is CSGKDRGRNEKLFF.

This sequence joins TRBV4-1 and TRBJ2-1; 9 bases fit TRBD2. Germline loops: CDR1 MGHRA, CDR2 YSYEKL. With 5 bases clipped from V and 2 bases from J, the junction kept 10 bases outside the gene matches. The CDR3 is 17 residues long. The DNA of the CDR3 is TGCGCCAGCAGCGCGTCTAGCGGGATTAAGACCTACAATGAGCAGTTCTTC. Amino acids: CASSASSGIKTYNEQFF.

CDR3 protein: CASSPGGAGTEAFF. As DNA, the CDR3 is TGTGCCAGCAGTCCAGGGGGCGCGGGCACTGAAGCTTTCTTT. V usage is TRBV5-5 and J usage is TRBJ1-1; 8 bases match TRBD1. Germline V gene lookup returns CDR1 SGHKS and CDR2 YYEKEE (reference sequence). The CDR3 is 14 amino acids. With V trimmed by 5 bases and J by 4 bases, 7 bases remained unmatched.

This chain uses TRBV5-1 with TRBJ2-1, with 10 bases aligning to TRBD1. CDR3 size: 14 residues. Germline V gives CDR1 SGHRS, CDR2 YFSETQ. Trimming took 3 bases from V and 5 from J; bases not matched to a gene: 2. CDR3: CASSWTGGDNEQFF. The CDR3 DNA sequence: TGCGCCAGCAGCTGGACAGGGGGGGACAATGAGCAGTTCTTC.

V usage is TRBV20-1 and J usage is TRBJ2-1, with D hard to call. Germline V gene data show CDR1 as DFQATT and CDR2 as SNEGSKA (reference sequence). Trimming removed 3 bases from V and 5 bases from J, with 5 bases in between. The CDR3 loop spans 11 amino acids. The CDR3 spells CSASRHNEQFF. DNA of the CDR3: TGCAGTGCTAGTCGCCACAATGAGCAGTTCTTC.

The genes are TRBV7-2 and TRBJ2-1, with TRBD2 identical over 12 bases. The CDR3 sequence is 16 residues long. The ends lost 5 bases at V and 3 bases at J; junction bases unmatched: 5. Germline CDR1 reads SGHTA; CDR2 reads FQGNSA. CDR3 DNA: TGTGCCAGCAGCGCTCCGGGACTAGCGGGCTACAATGAGCAGTTCTTC. Its protein is CASSAPGLAGYNEQFF. The full variable domain, in which reference TRBV7-2 and TRBJ2-1 provide the parts outside the CDR3, is GAGVSQSPSNKVTEKGKDVELRCDPISGHTALYWYRQSLGQGLEFLIYFQGNSAPDKSGLPSDRFSAERTGGSVSTLTIQRTQQEDSAVYLCASSAPGLAGYNEQFFGPGTRLTVL.

The chain recombines TRBV6-2 or TRBV6-3 with TRBJ2-5; no clear D. CDR1 is MNHEY and CDR2 is SVGEGT in the germline V gene. V lost 5 bases and J 2 bases, leaving 9 bases between the germline ends. This CDR3 comprises 13 residues. CDR3 nucleotides: TGTGCCAGCAGTAGGACGGAGCAAGAGACCCAGTACTTC. Amino acid sequence: CASSRTEQETQYF.

This chain connects TRBV15 to TRBJ2-4; the D is unclear. Trimming pared 6 bases from V and 0 bases from J, leaving 18 bases between. There are 17 residues in the CDR3. The germline V gene has CDR1 LNHNV and CDR2 YYDKDF (reference sequence). The chain's CDR3 is CATRKKGQLIAKNIQYF. Here the CDR3 DNA reads TGTGCCACCAGGAAAAAAGGGCAGCTGATAGCCAAAAACATTCAGTACTTC.

This chain connects TRBV5-5 to TRBJ1-1; TRBD1 might be the D (5 bases). V lost 4 bases, J lost 1 base, and 14 bases lay in between. The CDR3 runs to 15 residues. Germline V gene lookup returns CDR1 SGHKS and CDR2 YYEKEE (reference sequence). The CDR3 is CASSNKQVPNTEAFF. The CDR3, as DNA: TGTGCCAGCAGCAACAAACAGGTACCGAACACTGAAGCTTTCTTT.

The CDR3 bases are TGTGCCTGGAGTCTGTACCGGGGGGCGACAGATACGCAGTATTTT. This encodes CAWSLYRGATDTQYF. The rearrangement uses TRBV30 and TRBJ2-3, with D possibly matching TRBD2 (7 bases). The CDR3 covers 15 residues. V lost 2 bases and J lost 3, with 15 bases in between. The germline CDR1 and CDR2 sequences are GTSNPN and SVGIG (reference sequence). Looking up the rest from reference TRBV30 and TRBJ2-3 gives the full variable domain: SQTIHQWPATLVQPVGSPLSLECTVEGTSNPNLYWYRQAAGRGLQLLFYSVGIGQISSEVPQNLSASRPQDRQFILSSKKLLLSDSGFYLCAWSLYRGATDTQYFGPGTRLTVL.

This clone was recorded a few times. The chain recombines TRBV24-1 with TRBJ2-3; the match to TRBD2 covers 8 bases. This CDR3 comprises 16 residues. The germline CDR1 and CDR2 sequences are KGHDR and SFDVKD. After removal of 6 bases from V and 2 bases from J, the junction contained 9 bases not matched to a gene. DNA of the CDR3: TGTGCCACCAGTTCTTCGACTAGCGCAATCACAGATACGCAGTATTTT. It translates to CATSSSTSAITDTQYF.

The gene calls are TRBV4-1 and TRBJ1-1; 8 positions match TRBD1. This CDR3 has 14 amino acids. V shed 1 base and J 4 bases; nucleotides not matched to a gene: 2. CDR1 MGHRA and CDR2 YSYEKL come from the germline V gene. This CDR3 reads CASSQVGQVTEAFF. In DNA form, the CDR3 reads TGCGCCAGCAGCCAAGTGGGACAGGTCACTGAAGCTTTCTTT.